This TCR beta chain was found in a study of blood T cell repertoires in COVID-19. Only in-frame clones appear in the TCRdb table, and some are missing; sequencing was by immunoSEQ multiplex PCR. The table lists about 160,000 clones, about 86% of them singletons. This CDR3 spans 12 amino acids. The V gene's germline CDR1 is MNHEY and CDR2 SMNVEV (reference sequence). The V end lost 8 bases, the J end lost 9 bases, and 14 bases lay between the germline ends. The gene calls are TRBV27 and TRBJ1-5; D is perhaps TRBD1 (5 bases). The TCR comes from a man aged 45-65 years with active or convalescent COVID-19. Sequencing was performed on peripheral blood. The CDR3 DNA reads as TGTGCCAGCCACACCGCGGGGGGGCCCCAGCATTTT. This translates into CASHTAGGPQHF.